The subject of this entry is one T cell receptor (beta chain). V dropped 0 bases and J dropped 3 bases, with 9 bases sitting between them. This CDR3 comprises 14 residues. Germline CDR1 SGDLS, CDR2 YYNGEE. The use of a sample-barcoded 5' primer and a J-beta primer mix characterized a second PCR of roughly 7 to 11 cycles. TCRdb recomputed calls from the 5' RACE reads with MiXCR, one row per CDR3 protein. The table has roughly 1,500,000 distinct CDR3 sequences, around 39% seen once. These data belong to a study of blood T cells in healthy people across ages. The rearrangement uses TRBV9 and TRBJ1-1; a weak D match, TRBD1 (5 bases). This clonotype was obtained from a woman in her late teens or twenties in good health. Material: blood. The CDR3 loop reads CASSVAGVDTEAFF. The CDR3 bases are TGTGCCAGCAGCGTAGCGGGGGTGGACACTGAAGCTTTCTTT.